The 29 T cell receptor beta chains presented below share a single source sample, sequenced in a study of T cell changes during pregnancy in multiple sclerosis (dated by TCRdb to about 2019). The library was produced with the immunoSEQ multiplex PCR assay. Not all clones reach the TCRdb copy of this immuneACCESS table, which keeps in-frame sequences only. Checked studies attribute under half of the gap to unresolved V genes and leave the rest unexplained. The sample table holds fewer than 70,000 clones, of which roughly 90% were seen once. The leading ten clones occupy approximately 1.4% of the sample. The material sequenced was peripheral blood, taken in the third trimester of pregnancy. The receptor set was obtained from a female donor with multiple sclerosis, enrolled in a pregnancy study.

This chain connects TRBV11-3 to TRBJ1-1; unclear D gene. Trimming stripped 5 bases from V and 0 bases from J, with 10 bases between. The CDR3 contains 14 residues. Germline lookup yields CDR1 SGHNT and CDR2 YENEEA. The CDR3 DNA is TGTGCCAGCAGCCTCGGCAGGCTGAACACTGAAGCTTTCTTT. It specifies CASSLGRLNTEAFF.

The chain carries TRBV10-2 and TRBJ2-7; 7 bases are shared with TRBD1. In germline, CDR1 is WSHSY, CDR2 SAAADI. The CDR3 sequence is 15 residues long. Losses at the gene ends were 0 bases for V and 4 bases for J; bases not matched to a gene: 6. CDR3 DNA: TGCGCCAGCAGTGAGTCGCCGGGACAGAGTTACGAGCAGTACTTC. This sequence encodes CASSESPGQSYEQYF.

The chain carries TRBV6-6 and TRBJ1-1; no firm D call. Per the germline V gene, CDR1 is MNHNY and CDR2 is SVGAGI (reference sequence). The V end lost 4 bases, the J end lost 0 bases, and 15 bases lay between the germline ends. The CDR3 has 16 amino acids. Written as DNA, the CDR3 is TGTGCCAGCAGTTCACACCGTTACAGCCTGAACACTGAAGCTTTCTTT. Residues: CASSSHRYSLNTEAFF.

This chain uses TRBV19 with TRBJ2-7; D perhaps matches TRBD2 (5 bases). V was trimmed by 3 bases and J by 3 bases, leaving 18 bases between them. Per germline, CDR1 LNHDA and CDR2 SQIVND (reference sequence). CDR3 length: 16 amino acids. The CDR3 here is CASSIDNEGPGYEQYF. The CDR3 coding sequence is TGTGCCAGTAGTATCGACAATGAGGGTCCAGGCTACGAGCAGTACTTC.

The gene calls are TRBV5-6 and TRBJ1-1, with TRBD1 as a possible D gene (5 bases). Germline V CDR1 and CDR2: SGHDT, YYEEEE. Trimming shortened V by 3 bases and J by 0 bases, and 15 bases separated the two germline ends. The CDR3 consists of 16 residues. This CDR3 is CASSSIQVWMNTEAFF. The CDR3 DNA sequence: TGTGCCAGCAGCTCGATACAGGTATGGATGAACACTGAAGCTTTCTTT.

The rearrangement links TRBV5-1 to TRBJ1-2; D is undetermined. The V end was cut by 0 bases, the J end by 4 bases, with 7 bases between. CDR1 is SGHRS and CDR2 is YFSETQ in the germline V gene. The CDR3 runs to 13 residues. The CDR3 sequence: CASSLEQSYGYTF. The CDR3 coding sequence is TGCGCCAGCAGCTTGGAACAGAGCTATGGCTACACCTTC.

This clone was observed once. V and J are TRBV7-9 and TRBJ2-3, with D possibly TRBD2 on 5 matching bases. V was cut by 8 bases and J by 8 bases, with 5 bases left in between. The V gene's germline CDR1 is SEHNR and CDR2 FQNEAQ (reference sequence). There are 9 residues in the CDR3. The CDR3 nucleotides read TGTGCCAGCGGGAGTACGCAGTATTTT. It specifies CASGSTQYF.

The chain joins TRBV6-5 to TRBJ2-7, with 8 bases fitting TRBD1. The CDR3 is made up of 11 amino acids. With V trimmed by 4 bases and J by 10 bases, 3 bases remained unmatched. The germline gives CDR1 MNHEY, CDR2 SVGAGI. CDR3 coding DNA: TGTGCCAGCAGTTCCGGACAGGGTCAGTACTTC. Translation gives CASSSGQGQYF.

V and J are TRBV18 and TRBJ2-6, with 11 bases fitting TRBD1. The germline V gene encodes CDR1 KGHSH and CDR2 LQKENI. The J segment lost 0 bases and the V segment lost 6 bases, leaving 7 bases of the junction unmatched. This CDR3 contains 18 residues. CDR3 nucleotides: TGTGCCAGCTCTCCTTGGACAGGGGGCAGCTCTGGGGCCAACGTCCTGACTTTC. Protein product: CASSPWTGGSSGANVLTF.

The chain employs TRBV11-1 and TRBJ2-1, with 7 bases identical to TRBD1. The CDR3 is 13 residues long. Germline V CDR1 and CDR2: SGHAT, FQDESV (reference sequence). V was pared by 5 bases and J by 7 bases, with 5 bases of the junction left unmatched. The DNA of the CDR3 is TGTGCCAGCAGCGTCGGGACAGCGAATGAGCAGTTCTTC. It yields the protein CASSVGTANEQFF. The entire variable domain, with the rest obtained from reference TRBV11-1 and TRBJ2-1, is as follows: EAEVAQSPRYKITEKSQAVAFWCDPISGHATLYWYRQILGQGPELLVQFQDESVVDDSQLPKDRFSAERLKGVDSTLKIQPAELGDSAMYLCASSVGTANEQFFGPGTRLTVL.

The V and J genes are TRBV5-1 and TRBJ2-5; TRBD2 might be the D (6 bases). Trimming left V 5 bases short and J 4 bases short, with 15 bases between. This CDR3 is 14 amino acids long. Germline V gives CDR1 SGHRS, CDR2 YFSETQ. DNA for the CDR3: TGCGCCAGCAGGGAGAGCGGGTCGGGAGAGACCCAGTACTTC. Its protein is CASRESGSGETQYF.

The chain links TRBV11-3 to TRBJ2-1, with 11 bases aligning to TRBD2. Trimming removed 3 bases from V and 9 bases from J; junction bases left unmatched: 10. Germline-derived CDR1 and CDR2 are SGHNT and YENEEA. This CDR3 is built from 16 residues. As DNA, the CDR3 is TGTGCCAGCAGCTTGCTAGCGGGGGGCCCGGTGGGTGAGCAGTTCTTC. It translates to CASSLLAGGPVGEQFF.

CDR3 bases: TGTGCCAGCACCCTACGGGGGTTACAACAAGAGACCCAGTACTTC. Protein product: CASTLRGLQQETQYF. V and J are TRBV2 and TRBJ2-5, with D perhaps TRBD2 (6 bases). V was trimmed by 7 bases and J by 2 bases, leaving 17 bases between them. The germline CDR1 and CDR2 sequences are SNHLY and FYNNEI. The CDR3 loop spans 15 amino acids.

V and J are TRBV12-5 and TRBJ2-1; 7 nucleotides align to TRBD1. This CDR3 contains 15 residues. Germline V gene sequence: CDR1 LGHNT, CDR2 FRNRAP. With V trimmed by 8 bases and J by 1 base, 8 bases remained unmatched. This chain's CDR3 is CASKQGDWSYNEQFF. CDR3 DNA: TGTGCTAGTAAGCAGGGGGATTGGTCCTACAATGAGCAGTTCTTC.

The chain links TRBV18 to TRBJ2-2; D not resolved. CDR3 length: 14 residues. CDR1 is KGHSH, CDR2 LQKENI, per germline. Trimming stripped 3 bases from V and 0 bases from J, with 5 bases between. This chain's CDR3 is CASSPYANTGELFF. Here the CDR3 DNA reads TGTGCCAGCTCACCCTACGCGAACACCGGGGAGCTGTTTTTT.

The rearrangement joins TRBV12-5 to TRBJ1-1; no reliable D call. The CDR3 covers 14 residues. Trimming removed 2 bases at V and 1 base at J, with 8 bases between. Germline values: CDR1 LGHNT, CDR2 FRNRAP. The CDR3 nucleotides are TGTGCTAGTGGTTTGCCCTATGGGAACACTGAAGCTTTCTTT. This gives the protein CASGLPYGNTEAFF.

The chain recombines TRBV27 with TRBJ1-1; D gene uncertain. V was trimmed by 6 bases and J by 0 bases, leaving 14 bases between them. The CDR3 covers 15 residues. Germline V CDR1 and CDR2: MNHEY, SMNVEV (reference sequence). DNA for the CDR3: TGTGCCAGCAGGGGAGGTTTCGGAGTGAACACTGAAGCTTTCTTT. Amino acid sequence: CASRGGFGVNTEAFF.

As DNA, the CDR3 is TGCGCCAGCAGCTTGGGCCCGGGACAGGGGGCTGTGGGTGGCTACACCTTC. Translation gives CASSLGPGQGAVGGYTF. The chain combines TRBV5-1 with TRBJ1-2, with TRBD1 matching 12 bases. Germline CDR1 reads SGHRS; CDR2 reads YFSETQ. This CDR3 is built from 17 residues. The V gene end was trimmed by 0 bases and the J gene end by 7 bases; junction bases not matched to a gene: 10.

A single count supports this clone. DNA of the CDR3: TGTGCCAGCAGCCCCGGGACAGCCTCGGGGGAAGAGACCCAGTACTTC. Protein product: CASSPGTASGEETQYF. The gene calls are TRBV7-2 and TRBJ2-5; D is perhaps TRBD1 (7 bases). The germline V gene has CDR1 SGHTA and CDR2 FQGNSA. CDR3 length equals 16 residues. V was clipped by 5 bases and J by 3 bases, with 19 bases between them.

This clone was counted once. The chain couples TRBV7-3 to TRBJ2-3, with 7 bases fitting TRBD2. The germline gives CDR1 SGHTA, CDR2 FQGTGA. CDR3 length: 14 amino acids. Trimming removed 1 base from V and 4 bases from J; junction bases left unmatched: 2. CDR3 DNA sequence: TGTGCCAGCAGCTTAAGGGGGGGGGCAGATACGCAGTATTTT. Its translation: CASSLRGGADTQYF.

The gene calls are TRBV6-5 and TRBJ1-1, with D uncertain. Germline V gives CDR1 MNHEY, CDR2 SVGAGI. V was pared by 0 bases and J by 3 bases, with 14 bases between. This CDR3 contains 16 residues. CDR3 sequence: CASSYSFSGRDTEAFF. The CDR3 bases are TGTGCCAGCAGTTACTCGTTTTCAGGCCGCGACACTGAAGCTTTCTTT.

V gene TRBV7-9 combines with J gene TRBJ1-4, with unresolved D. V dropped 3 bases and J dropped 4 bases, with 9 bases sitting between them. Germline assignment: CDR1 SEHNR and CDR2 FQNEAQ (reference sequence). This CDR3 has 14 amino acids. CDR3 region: CASSFYSINEKLFF. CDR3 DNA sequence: TGTGCCAGCAGCTTTTACAGCATTAATGAAAAACTGTTTTTT.

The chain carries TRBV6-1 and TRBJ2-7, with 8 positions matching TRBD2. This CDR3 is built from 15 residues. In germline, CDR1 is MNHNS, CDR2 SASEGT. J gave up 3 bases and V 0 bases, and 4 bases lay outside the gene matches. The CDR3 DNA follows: TGTGCCAGCAGTGAAGCGAGCGGGGGCTACTACGAGCAGTACTTC. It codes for CASSEASGGYYEQYF.

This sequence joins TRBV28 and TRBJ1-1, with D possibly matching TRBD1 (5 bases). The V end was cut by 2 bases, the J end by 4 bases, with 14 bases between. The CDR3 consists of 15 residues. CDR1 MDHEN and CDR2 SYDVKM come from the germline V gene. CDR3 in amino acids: CASSLGGAGTTEAFF. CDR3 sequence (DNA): TGTGCCAGCAGTTTAGGGGGAGCGGGGACCACTGAAGCTTTCTTT.

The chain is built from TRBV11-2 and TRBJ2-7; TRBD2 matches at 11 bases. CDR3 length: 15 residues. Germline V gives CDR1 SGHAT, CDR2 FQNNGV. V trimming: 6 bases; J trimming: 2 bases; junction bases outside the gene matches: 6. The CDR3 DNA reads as TGTGCCAGCAGGCTCACTAGCGGGGGAACCTACGAGCAGTACTTC. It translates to CASRLTSGGTYEQYF.

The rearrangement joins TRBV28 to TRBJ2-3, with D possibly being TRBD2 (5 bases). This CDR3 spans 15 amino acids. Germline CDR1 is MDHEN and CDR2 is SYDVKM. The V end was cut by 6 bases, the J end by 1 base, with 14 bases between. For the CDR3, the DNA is TGTGCCAGCAGAAGGCGGGCATGGGGCACAGATACGCAGTATTTT. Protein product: CASRRRAWGTDTQYF. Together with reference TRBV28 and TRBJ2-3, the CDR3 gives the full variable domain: DVKVTQSSRYLVKRTGEKVFLECVQDMDHENMFWYRQDPGLGLRLIYFSYDVKMKEKGDIPEGYSVSREKKERFSLILESASTNQTSMYLCASRRRAWGTDTQYFGPGTRLTVL.

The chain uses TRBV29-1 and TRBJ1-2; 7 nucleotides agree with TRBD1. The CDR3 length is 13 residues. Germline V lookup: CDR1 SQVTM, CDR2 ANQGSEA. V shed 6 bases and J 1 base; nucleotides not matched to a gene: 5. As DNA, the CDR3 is TGCAGCGTGTGGACAGGACTTAACTATGGCTACACCTTC. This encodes CSVWTGLNYGYTF. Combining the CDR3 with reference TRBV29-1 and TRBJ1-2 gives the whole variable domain SAVISQKPSRDICQRGTSLTIQCQVDSQVTMMFWYRQQPGQSLTLIATANQGSEATYESGFVIDKFPISRPNLTFSTLTVSNMSPEDSSIYLCSVWTGLNYGYTFGSGTRLTVV.

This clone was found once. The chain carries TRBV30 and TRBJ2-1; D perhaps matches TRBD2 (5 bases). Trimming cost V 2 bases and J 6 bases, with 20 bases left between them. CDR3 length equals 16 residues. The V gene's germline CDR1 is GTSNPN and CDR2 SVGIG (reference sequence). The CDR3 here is CAWSPRLGVGINEQFF. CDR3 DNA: TGTGCCTGGAGTCCAAGGCTCGGGGTGGGTATCAATGAGCAGTTCTTC. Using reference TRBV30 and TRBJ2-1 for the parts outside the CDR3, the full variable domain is SQTIHQWPATLVQPVGSPLSLECTVEGTSNPNLYWYRQAAGRGLQLLFYSVGIGQISSEVPQNLSASRPQDRQFILSSKKLLLSDSGFYLCAWSPRLGVGINEQFFGPGTRLTVL.

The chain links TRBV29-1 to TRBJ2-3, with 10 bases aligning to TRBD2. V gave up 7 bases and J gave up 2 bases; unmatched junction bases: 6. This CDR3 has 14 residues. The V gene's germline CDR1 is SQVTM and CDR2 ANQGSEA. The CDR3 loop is CSANLAGATDTQYF. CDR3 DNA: TGCAGCGCCAACCTAGCGGGGGCCACAGATACGCAGTATTTT.